This TCR beta chain was identified during a study of blood T cell repertoires in COVID-19. Study summary: From T cells, B-cell-depleted T cells, or PBMCs came the material, which was cDNA or gDNA.

There are 14 residues in the CDR3. J lost 7 bases, V lost 6 bases, and 7 bases had no gene match. The germline V gene has CDR1 MNHEY and CDR2 SVGEGT. In the authors' workflow: Nucleated cell counts were estimated from reference gene primer amplification. Sequencing used immunoSEQ multiplex PCR; TCRdb keeps in-frame clones, though not all of them. The V and J calls and clone size were taken over from that table, and D and trimming were inferred from the DNA. Of 100,000 to 150,000 clones listed, 88% were seen once; the top ten hold 10%. The V gene is TRBV6-2 or TRBV6-3, the J gene TRBJ2-1; 9 bases match TRBD2. The sample was peripheral blood. The receptor was derived from a man in his fifties with acute or convalescent COVID-19. The CDR3: CASSRGGAVNEQFF. The CDR3, as DNA: TGTGCCAGCAGCCGCGGGGGGGCTGTTAATGAGCAGTTCTTC.